The 4 T cell receptor beta chains presented below share a single source sample, sequenced in a study of blood T cell repertoires in COVID-19. Profiled with immunoSEQ multiplex PCR; TCRdb holds only in-frame clones, not every one. The sample carries about 120,000 clones, around four fifths recorded once. Sequenced: peripheral blood. These receptors were obtained from a man between 65 and 85 years old with active or convalescent COVID-19.

The chain couples TRBV4-2 to TRBJ1-3; D is uncertain. Germline CDR1 is LGHNA and CDR2 is YNFKEQ. CDR3 length equals 15 residues. V shed 2 bases and J shed 2 bases, with 10 bases lying between them. In nucleotides, the CDR3 is TGTGCCAGCAGCCAACCCCTTGTAACTGGAAACACCATATATTTT. This encodes CASSQPLVTGNTIYF.

This clone has a handful of counts. CDR3 protein: CASSGDIGYTF. The CDR3 DNA sequence: TGTGCCAGCTCTGGGGACATAGGCTACACCTTC. The chain links TRBV28 to TRBJ1-2; D possibly corresponds to TRBD1 (6 bases). Germline V gives CDR1 MDHEN, CDR2 SYDVKM. The V gene lost 8 bases and the J gene lost 8 bases, with 12 bases spanning the gap. The CDR3 length is 11 residues.

The CDR3 nucleotides read TGTGCCAGCAGAGAACTAGCGGGAGTGGAGACCCAGTACTTC. Translation: CASRELAGVETQYF. V is TRBV11-2 and J is TRBJ2-5, with TRBD2 matching over 11 bases. The CDR3 totals 14 residues. The germline gives CDR1 SGHAT, CDR2 FQNNGV. V shed 6 bases, J shed 5 bases, and the junction held 5 bases outside the gene matches.

The chain is built from TRBV6-4 and TRBJ2-2; 13 bases map to TRBD2. CDR1 is MRHNA, CDR2 SNTAGT, per germline. J lost 5 bases, V lost 11 bases, and 14 bases had no gene match. This CDR3 is built from 17 residues. CDR3: CAGPLAGGQPKTGELFF. The DNA of the CDR3 is TGTGCCGGCCCACTAGCGGGAGGGCAACCTAAAACCGGGGAGCTGTTTTTT.